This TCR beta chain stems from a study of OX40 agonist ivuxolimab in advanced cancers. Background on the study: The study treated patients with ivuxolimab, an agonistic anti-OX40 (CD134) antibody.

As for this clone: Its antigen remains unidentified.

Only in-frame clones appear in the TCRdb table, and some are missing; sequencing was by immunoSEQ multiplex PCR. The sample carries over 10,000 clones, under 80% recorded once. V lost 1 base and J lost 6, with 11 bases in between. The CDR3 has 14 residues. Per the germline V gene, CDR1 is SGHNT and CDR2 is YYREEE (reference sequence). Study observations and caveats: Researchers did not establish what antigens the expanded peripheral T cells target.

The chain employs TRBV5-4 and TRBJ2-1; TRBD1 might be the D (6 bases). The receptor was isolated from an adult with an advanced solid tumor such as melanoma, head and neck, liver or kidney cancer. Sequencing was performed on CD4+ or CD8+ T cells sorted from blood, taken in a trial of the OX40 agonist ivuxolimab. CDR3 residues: CASSLTTGINEQFF. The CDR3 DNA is TGTGCCAGCAGCTTGACGACAGGAATCAATGAGCAGTTCTTC.